This T cell receptor (beta chain) is drawn from a study of human T cells and chemical hapten exposure. The sample holds many counts of this clonotype. Its target is not known. A single record per CDR3 protein comes from TCRdb applying MiXCR to the RACE reads. The sample includes around 50,000 distinct CDR3 sequences, over 9.5% of them seen just once. Germline V gene data show CDR1 as SGHAT and CDR2 as FQNNGV. This CDR3 has 18 amino acids. The trim removed 4 bases at V and 0 bases at J, leaving 13 bases unmatched. Time point given: patch test 2, 6 weeks after DPC sensitization. The treatment here: therapeutic diphenylcyclopropenone sensitization with weekly scalp DPC. General study results and limits: Controls formed significantly fewer large CDR3 similarity clusters than expanded TCRs did.

This receptor was obtained from a woman between 45 and 60 years old with alopecia areata. Some clones in this sample may be carry-over from other donors' samples. The chain combines TRBV11-2 with TRBJ2-7, with 9 bases fitting TRBD2. The sequenced sample was whole blood, obtained in connection with sensitization to the hapten diphenylcyclopropenone (DPC). CDR3 sequence: CASSSASSGSWSSYEQYF. DNA for the CDR3: TGTGCCAGCAGCTCTGCAAGTAGCGGGAGCTGGAGCTCCTACGAGCAGTACTTC.